This T cell receptor beta chain was documented in a study of vaccination and CD4 T cells after COVID-19. In the study overall: The cells were exposed to overlapping spike peptides originating from SARS-CoV-2, HCoV-NL63, HCoV-OC43 and HCoV-229E for stimulation.

There are 15 residues in the CDR3. Germline-derived CDR1 and CDR2 are KGHDR and SFDVKD. V lost 5 bases to trimming and J lost 5 bases; unmatched junction nucleotides: 5. With respect to this clonotype: Its antigen is still unknown.

The assay that was used to sequence DNA from cultured CD4+ T cells was the Oncomine TCR Beta short-read assay. TCRdb redid the calling of the PCR reads with MiXCR, one entry per CDR3 protein. The table lists approximately 13,000 distinct CDR3 sequences, 44% of them singletons. Treatment meaning: roughly 10-day PBMC culture with coronavirus spike peptide pools or control peptides (ViraFEST assay). Under the ViraFEST approach, antigen-specific T cells were expanded with peptide pools and TCRs subsequently sequenced. The clonotype comes from a human donor who had recovered from COVID-19. The chain joins TRBV24-1 to TRBJ2-5; 12 positions match TRBD1. The sample was CD4+ T cells from blood, cultured in vitro. CDR3 DNA sequence: TGTGCCACCAGTGGGGGACAGGGGGCGAGGGAGACCCAGTACTTC. This translates into CATSGGQGARETQYF.